Below, one T cell receptor beta chain is given with its context. In assigning cohorts, the study relied on participant-reported clinical history. Methods used by the authors: The authors estimated nucleated cell counts from reference gene primer amplification. Some clones are missing from TCRdb's copy, which holds only in-frame ones; the method was immunoSEQ multiplex PCR. Clonal size and the V and J genes are those of that table, whereas D and trimming came from the DNA. The sample lists hundreds of thousands of clones; around 87% were seen once. The entry originates in a study of blood T cell repertoires in COVID-19. As for the study in general: From T cells, B-cell-depleted T cells, or PBMCs came the material, which was cDNA or gDNA.

V shed 6 bases and J shed 0 bases, with 12 bases lying between them. Germline CDR1 SEHNR, CDR2 FQNEAQ (reference sequence). The CDR3 has 15 amino acids. The chain employs TRBV7-9 and TRBJ2-1; TRBD2 is a possible D gene (5 bases). The sequenced sample was PBMCs or T cells enriched from blood (not recorded which). This TCR derives from a young woman with acute COVID-19. The CDR3 is CASRGGSSSYNEQFF. The CDR3 DNA sequence: TGTGCCAGCAGGGGCGGGTCGAGCTCCTACAATGAGCAGTTCTTC.